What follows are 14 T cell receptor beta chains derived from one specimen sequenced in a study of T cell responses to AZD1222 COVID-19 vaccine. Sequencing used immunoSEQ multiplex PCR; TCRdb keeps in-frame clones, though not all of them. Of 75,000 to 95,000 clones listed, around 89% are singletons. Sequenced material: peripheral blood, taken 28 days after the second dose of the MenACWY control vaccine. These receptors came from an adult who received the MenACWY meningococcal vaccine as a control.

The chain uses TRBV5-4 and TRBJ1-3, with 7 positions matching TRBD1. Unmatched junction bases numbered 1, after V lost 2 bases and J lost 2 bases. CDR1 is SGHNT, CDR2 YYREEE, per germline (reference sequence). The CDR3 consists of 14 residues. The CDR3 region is CASSFDRAGNTIYF. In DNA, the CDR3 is TGTGCCAGCAGCTTTGACAGGGCTGGAAACACCATATATTTT.

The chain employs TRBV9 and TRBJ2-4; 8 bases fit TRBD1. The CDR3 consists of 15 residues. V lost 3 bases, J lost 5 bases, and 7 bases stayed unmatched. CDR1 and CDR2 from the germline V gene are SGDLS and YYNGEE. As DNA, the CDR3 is TGTGCCAGCAGCGGGAGACAGGGGATCGAAAACATTCAGTACTTC. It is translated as CASSGRQGIENIQYF.

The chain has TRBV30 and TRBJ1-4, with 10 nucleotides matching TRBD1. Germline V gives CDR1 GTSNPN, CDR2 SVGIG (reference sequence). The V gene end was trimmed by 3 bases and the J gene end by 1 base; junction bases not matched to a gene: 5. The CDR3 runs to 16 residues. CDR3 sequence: CAWRDDRGRTNEKLFF. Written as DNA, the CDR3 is TGTGCCTGGAGGGATGACAGGGGGCGAACTAATGAAAAACTGTTTTTT. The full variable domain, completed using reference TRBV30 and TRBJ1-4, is SQTIHQWPATLVQPVGSPLSLECTVEGTSNPNLYWYRQAAGRGLQLLFYSVGIGQISSEVPQNLSASRPQDRQFILSSKKLLLSDSGFYLCAWRDDRGRTNEKLFFGSGTQLSVL.

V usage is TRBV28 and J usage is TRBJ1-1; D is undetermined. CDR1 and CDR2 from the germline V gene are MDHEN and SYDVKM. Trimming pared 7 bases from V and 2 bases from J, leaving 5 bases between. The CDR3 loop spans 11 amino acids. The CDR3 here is CASTLNTEAFF. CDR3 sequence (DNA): TGTGCCAGCACCCTAAACACTGAAGCTTTCTTT. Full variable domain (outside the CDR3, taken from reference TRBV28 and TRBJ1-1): DVKVTQSSRYLVKRTGEKVFLECVQDMDHENMFWYRQDPGLGLRLIYFSYDVKMKEKGDIPEGYSVSREKKERFSLILESASTNQTSMYLCASTLNTEAFFGQGTRLTVV.

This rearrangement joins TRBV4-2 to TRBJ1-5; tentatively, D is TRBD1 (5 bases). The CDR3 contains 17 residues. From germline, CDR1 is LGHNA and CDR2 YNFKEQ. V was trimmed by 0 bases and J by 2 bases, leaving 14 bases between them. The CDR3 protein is CASSQDFGGAGNQPQHF. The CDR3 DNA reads TGTGCCAGCAGCCAAGATTTCGGAGGGGCTGGCAATCAGCCCCAGCATTTT.

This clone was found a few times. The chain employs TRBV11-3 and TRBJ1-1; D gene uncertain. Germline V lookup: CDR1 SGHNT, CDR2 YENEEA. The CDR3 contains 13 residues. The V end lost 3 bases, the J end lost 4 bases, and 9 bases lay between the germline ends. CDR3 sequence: CASSFEGATEAFF. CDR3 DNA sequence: TGTGCCAGCAGCTTCGAAGGTGCCACTGAAGCTTTCTTT.

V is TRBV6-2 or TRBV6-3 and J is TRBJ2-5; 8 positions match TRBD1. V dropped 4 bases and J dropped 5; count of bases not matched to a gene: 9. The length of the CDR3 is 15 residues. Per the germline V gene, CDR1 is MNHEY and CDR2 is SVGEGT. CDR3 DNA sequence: TGTGCCAGCAGTTCGTCTGGGACAGGCCGGGAGACCCAGTACTTC. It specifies CASSSSGTGRETQYF.

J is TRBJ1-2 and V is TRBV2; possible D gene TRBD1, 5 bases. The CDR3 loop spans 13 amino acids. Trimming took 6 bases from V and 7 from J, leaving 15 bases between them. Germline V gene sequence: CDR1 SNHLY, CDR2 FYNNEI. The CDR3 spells CASSLHGALGYTF. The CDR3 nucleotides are TGTGCCAGCAGCCTACATGGGGCGCTTGGCTACACCTTC.

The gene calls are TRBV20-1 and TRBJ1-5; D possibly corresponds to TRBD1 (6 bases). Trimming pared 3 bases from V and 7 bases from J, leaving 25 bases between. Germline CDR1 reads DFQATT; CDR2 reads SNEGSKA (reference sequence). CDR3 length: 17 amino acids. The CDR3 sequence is CSASLGLGRGHRQPQHF. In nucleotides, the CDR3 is TGCAGTGCTAGTTTGGGACTCGGACGGGGACACCGGCAGCCCCAGCATTTT.

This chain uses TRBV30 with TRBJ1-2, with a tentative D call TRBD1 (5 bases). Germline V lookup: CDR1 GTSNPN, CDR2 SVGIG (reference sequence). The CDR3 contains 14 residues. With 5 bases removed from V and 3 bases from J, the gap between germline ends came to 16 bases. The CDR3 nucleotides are TGTGCCTGGGGGCGAGGGGTAGGTCACTATGGCTACACCTTC. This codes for CAWGRGVGHYGYTF.

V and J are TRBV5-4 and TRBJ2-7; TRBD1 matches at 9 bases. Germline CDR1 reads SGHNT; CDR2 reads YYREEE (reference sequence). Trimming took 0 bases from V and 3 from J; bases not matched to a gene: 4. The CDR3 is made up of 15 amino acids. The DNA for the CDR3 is TGTGCCAGCAGCTTGGAGGACAGGGGTGGCTACGAGCAGTACTTC. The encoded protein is CASSLEDRGGYEQYF.

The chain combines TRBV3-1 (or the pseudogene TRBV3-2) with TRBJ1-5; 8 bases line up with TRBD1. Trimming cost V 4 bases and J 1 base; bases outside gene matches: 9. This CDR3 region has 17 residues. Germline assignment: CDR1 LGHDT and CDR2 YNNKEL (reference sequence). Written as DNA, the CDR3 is TGTGCCAGCAGCCCCTGGACAGGGCGGGAGAGCAATCAGCCCCAGCATTTT. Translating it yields CASSPWTGRESNQPQHF.

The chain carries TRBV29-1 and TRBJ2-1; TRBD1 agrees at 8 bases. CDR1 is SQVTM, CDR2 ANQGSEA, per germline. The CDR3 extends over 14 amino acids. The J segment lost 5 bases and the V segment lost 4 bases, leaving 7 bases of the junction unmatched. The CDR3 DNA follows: TGCAGCGTTGGGACAGGGACCCTTAACAATGAGCAGTTCTTC. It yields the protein CSVGTGTLNNEQFF.

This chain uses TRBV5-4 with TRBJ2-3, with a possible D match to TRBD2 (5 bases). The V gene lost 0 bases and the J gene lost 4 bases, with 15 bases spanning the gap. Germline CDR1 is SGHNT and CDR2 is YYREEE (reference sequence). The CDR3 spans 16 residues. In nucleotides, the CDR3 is TGTGCCAGCAGCTTGGCCAGAGCGGAAAGGGCAGATACGCAGTATTTT. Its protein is CASSLARAERADTQYF. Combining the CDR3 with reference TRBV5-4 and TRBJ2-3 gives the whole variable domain ETGVTQSPTHLIKTRGQQVTLRCSSQSGHNTVSWYQQALGQGPQFIFQYYREEENGRGNFPPRFSGLQFPNYSSELNVNALELDDSALYLCASSLARAERADTQYFGPGTRLTVL.